This entry features one T cell receptor beta chain sequence. This entry is derived from a study of T cell changes during pregnancy in multiple sclerosis. The assay was immunoSEQ multiplex PCR, and TCRdb's table has in-frame clones only and misses some. The sample has roughly 40,000 clones, roughly 93% seen once. The CDR3 covers 18 residues. Germline CDR1 is SGHDN and CDR2 is FVKESK. V was cut by 0 bases and J by 8 bases, with 22 bases left in between. The sequencing here drew on CD4+ T cells from peripheral blood mononuclear cells, taken before pregnancy. The chain is built from TRBV14 and TRBJ2-2; possibly TRBD2 for D (6 bases). The receptor's source is a female donor with multiple sclerosis, enrolled in a pregnancy study. CDR3 region: CASSQDGVAGFGSGELFF. CDR3 in DNA: TGTGCCAGCAGCCAAGACGGTGTGGCGGGGTTTGGATCGGGGGAGCTGTTTTTT. The full variable domain, with the rest looked up from reference TRBV14 and TRBJ2-2, is EAGVTQFPSHSVIEKGQTVTLRCDPISGHDNLYWYRRVMGKEIKFLLHFVKESKQDESGMPNNRFLAERTGGTYSTLKVQPAELEDSGVYFCASSQDGVAGFGSGELFFGEGSRLTVL.